These T cell receptor beta chains were read from a single sample in a study of OX40 agonist ivuxolimab in advanced cancers. Using immunoSEQ multiplex PCR, the repertoire was profiled, and TCRdb retains in-frame clones only, with some absent. This sample has 60,000 to 100,000 clones, with around 93% found just once. The material sequenced was CD4+ or CD8+ T cells sorted from blood, taken in a trial of the OX40 agonist ivuxolimab. Source of these receptors: an adult with an advanced solid tumor such as melanoma, head and neck, liver or kidney cancer. Each CDR3 is given with its conserved first and last residue. A D gene is named only where the DNA matches it firmly. A row's size may be missing; if present it is once, few, many or a size class.

CDR3nt: TGTGCCAGCAGTGAAGCGACGGGACACCTTCTGTTCTTC; CDR3aa: CASSEATGHLLFF; abundance: -; d_gene: -; j_gene: TRBJ2-1; v_gene: TRBV6-1
CDR3nt: TGTGCCACGCCCGGGGCGAGGGACGAGCAGTACTTC; CDR3aa: CATPGARDEQYF; abundance: -; d_gene: -; j_gene: TRBJ2-7; v_gene: TRBV9
CDR3nt: TGTGCCAGCAGCGTAAAGGTCCAGGGGAACACCGGGGAGCTGTTTTTT; CDR3aa: CASSVKVQGNTGELFF; abundance: -; d_gene: -; j_gene: TRBJ2-2; v_gene: TRBV9
CDR3nt: TGTGCCAGCGGTCAACTCCCCGGCGGGGAGCTGTTTTTT; CDR3aa: CASGQLPGGELFF; abundance: -; d_gene: -; j_gene: TRBJ2-2; v_gene: TRBV6-4
CDR3nt: TGTGCCTGTCTCTACACCTACGAGCAGTACTTC; CDR3aa: CACLYTYEQYF; abundance: -; d_gene: -; j_gene: TRBJ2-7; v_gene: TRBV30
CDR3nt: TGTGCCAGCAGCAAAGTAAGGGGAGGATCGTGTCAGTACTTC; CDR3aa: CASSKVRGGSCQYF; abundance: -; d_gene: -; j_gene: TRBJ2-7; v_gene: TRBV21-1
CDR3nt: TGTGCCAGCAGTTACAGTCAGGGGGCGGTCGGAAACACCATATATTTT; CDR3aa: CASSYSQGAVGNTIYF; abundance: -; d_gene: TRBD1; j_gene: TRBJ1-3; v_gene: TRBV6-5
CDR3nt: TGTGCCAGCAGCTTGGACGGGACAAACTATGGCTACACCTTC; CDR3aa: CASSLDGTNYGYTF; abundance: -; d_gene: -; j_gene: TRBJ1-2; v_gene: TRBV5-4
CDR3nt: TGTGCCACCAGCACTCCCCCAGTAGATACGCAGTATTTT; CDR3aa: CATSTPPVDTQYF; abundance: -; d_gene: -; j_gene: TRBJ2-3; v_gene: TRBV15
CDR3nt: TGTGCCAGCAGTTACTCGATTGGGGGACAGGGGTCCTACTTC; CDR3aa: CASSYSIGGQGSYF; abundance: -; d_gene: TRBD1; j_gene: TRBJ2-5; v_gene: TRBV6-5
CDR3nt: TGTGCCAGCAGTTACTCGGGGGGCTCTCGGGGCGAGCAGTACTTC; CDR3aa: CASSYSGGSRGEQYF; abundance: -; d_gene: -; j_gene: TRBJ2-7; v_gene: TRBV6-5
CDR3nt: TGTGCCAGCAGCCCGGAGGGTGGGACTGAAGCTTTCTTT; CDR3aa: CASSPEGGTEAFF; abundance: -; d_gene: -; j_gene: TRBJ1-1; v_gene: TRBV5-5
CDR3nt: TGTGCCAGTAGTATCGATCCCTGGACAGGGGAGGACGAGCAGTACTTC; CDR3aa: CASSIDPWTGEDEQYF; abundance: -; d_gene: TRBD1; j_gene: TRBJ2-7; v_gene: TRBV19
CDR3nt: TGTGCCAGCAGCGGGACAGGCGATGTGGATGAGCAGTTCTTC; CDR3aa: CASSGTGDVDEQFF; abundance: -; d_gene: TRBD1; j_gene: TRBJ2-1; v_gene: TRBV9
CDR3nt: TGTGCCAGCAGCCCCCCAGGCCGGGTTAGTTCCGGGGAGCTGTTTTTT; CDR3aa: CASSPPGRVSSGELFF; abundance: -; d_gene: -; j_gene: TRBJ2-2; v_gene: TRBV21-1
CDR3nt: TGTGCCAGCAGCGTAGAGAGTTGGGTCTCCGTCCAGGGGCGAACTGAAGCTTTCTTT; CDR3aa: CASSVESWVSVQGRTEAFF; abundance: -; d_gene: -; j_gene: TRBJ1-1; v_gene: TRBV9
CDR3nt: TGCGCCAGCAGTGAGTCCACAACCTCGGGGGGAGGCTATGGCTACACCTTC; CDR3aa: CASSESTTSGGGYGYTF; abundance: -; d_gene: -; j_gene: TRBJ1-2; v_gene: TRBV10-1
CDR3nt: TGTGCCAGCAGTGTCGGACGGTCCATGCTTGTGGATGGCTACACCTTC; CDR3aa: CASSVGRSMLVDGYTF; abundance: -; d_gene: -; j_gene: TRBJ1-2; v_gene: TRBV6-1
CDR3nt: TGTGCCAGCAGTTGGGACTCCTACAATGAGCAGTTCTTC; CDR3aa: CASSWDSYNEQFF; abundance: once; d_gene: -; j_gene: TRBJ2-1; v_gene: TRBV7-3
CDR3nt: TGTGCCAGCAGAAGTATCACTGAAGCTTTCTTT; CDR3aa: CASRSITEAFF; abundance: -; d_gene: -; j_gene: TRBJ1-1; v_gene: TRBV2
CDR3nt: TGTGCCAGCAGCTTAGCTAGCGGGGGGGCCGCAGATACGCAGTATTTT; CDR3aa: CASSLASGGAADTQYF; abundance: -; d_gene: TRBD2; j_gene: TRBJ2-3; v_gene: TRBV11-3